This T cell receptor (beta chain) is from a study of T cell responses to AZD1222 COVID-19 vaccine. The study's findings and limits: Mostly white British, mostly female donors; authors suggested clonal diversity may be underestimated. Nearly half of the spike-specific TCRs reportedly recognize variant regions that carry no mutations.

The study pooled second doses at about 4 or about 12 weeks. Remarks on this clone: Its target is not known.

The CDR3 is 13 amino acids. Germline V gene sequence: CDR1 MGHRA, CDR2 YSYEKL. V lost 0 bases, J lost 4 bases, and 4 bases lay in between. The assay was immunoSEQ multiplex PCR, and TCRdb's table has in-frame clones only and misses some. The sample lists some 170,000 clones, roughly 94% occurring once. This receptor was identified in an adult who received the AZD1222 COVID-19 vaccine. The sequencing here drew on peripheral blood, taken 28 days after the second AZD1222 dose. The V gene is TRBV4-1, the J gene TRBJ1-3; D is ambiguous. Here the CDR3 DNA reads TGCGCCAGCAGCCAAGATGAGGGAAACACCATATATTTT. It is translated as CASSQDEGNTIYF.